These 5 T cell receptor beta chains were sequenced from one sample in a study of tumor-infiltrating lymphocytes in localized non-small cell lung cancer. Sequencing used immunoSEQ multiplex PCR; TCRdb keeps in-frame clones, though not all of them. This sample has 15,000 to 20,000 clones, with around 72% found just once. The specimen sequenced was lung tumor tissue. The receptors come from a human donor with non-small cell lung cancer.

The rearrangement joins TRBV15 to TRBJ1-1; TRBD1 matches 12 bases. Trimming took 0 bases from V and 5 from J; bases not matched to a gene: 7. The CDR3 loop spans 17 amino acids. Looked up from germline, CDR1 is LNHNV and CDR2 is YYDKDF (reference sequence). CDR3 in DNA: TGTGCCACCAGCAGAGAAGGGACAGGGGGCCTTAGGACTGAAGCTTTCTTT. It yields the protein CATSREGTGGLRTEAFF.

This clone was detected once. The chain couples TRBV28 to TRBJ2-3, with 11 bases fitting TRBD1. The CDR3 has 15 amino acids. J lost 5 bases, V lost 5 bases, and 6 bases had no gene match. Germline-derived CDR1 and CDR2 are MDHEN and SYDVKM. CDR3: CASSRTGGAGDTQYF. CDR3 nucleotide sequence: TGTGCCAGCAGTCGGACAGGGGGCGCGGGAGATACGCAGTATTTT.

CDR3 in amino acids: CASSFGGADTQYF. The CDR3 DNA is TGCGCCAGCAGCTTCGGAGGTGCTGATACGCAGTATTTT. The V and J genes are TRBV5-1 and TRBJ2-3, with D maybe TRBD2 (5 bases). Germline V gene sequence: CDR1 SGHRS, CDR2 YFSETQ. The V gene lost 2 bases and the J gene lost 6 bases, with 10 bases spanning the gap. This CDR3 is 13 amino acids long.

This sequence joins TRBV7-3 and TRBJ2-2, with 9 bases identical to TRBD2. Germline trimming cut 0 bases from V and 6 bases from J; bases unmatched to any gene: 5. CDR1 is SGHTA and CDR2 is FQGTGA in the germline V gene. The CDR3 totals 16 residues. CDR3 bases: TGTGCCAGCAGCTTAACGAGAGCGGGGGGTGCCGGGGAGCTGTTTTTT. This translates into CASSLTRAGGAGELFF.

The V and J genes are TRBV28 and TRBJ1-1; D ambiguous. Germline values: CDR1 MDHEN, CDR2 SYDVKM. This CDR3 region has 11 residues. The V end lost 7 bases, the J end lost 2 bases, and 5 bases lay between the germline ends. DNA for the CDR3: TGTGCCAGCACCGTCAACACTGAAGCTTTCTTT. Its translation is CASTVNTEAFF.